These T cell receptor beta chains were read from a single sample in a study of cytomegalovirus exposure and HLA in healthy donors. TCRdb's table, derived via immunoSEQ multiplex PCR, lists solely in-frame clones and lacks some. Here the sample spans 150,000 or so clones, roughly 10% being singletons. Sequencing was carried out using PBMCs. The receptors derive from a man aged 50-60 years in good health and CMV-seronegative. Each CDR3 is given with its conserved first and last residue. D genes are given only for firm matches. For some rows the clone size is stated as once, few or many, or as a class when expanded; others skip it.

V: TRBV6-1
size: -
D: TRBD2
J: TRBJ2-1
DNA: TGTGCCAGCAGCCAGACTAGCGGCGCGGAGGAAGGGCAGTTCTTC
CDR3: CASSQTSGAEEGQFF

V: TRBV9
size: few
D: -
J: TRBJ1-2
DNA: TGTGCCAGCACCACCGCCCCTCAGGGTTCGGGTGGCTACACCTTC
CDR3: CASTTAPQGSGGYTF

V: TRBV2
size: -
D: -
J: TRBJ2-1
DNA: TGTGCCAGCAGGGGGACATCGGGGTACAATGAGCAGTTCTTC
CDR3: CASRGTSGYNEQFF

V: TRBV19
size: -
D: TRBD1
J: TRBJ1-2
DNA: TGTGCCAGTAGTATCACGACAGGGGGATACTATGGCTACACCTTC
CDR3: CASSITTGGYYGYTF

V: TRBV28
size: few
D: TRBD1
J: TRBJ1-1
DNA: TGTGCCAGCAGTTTGGGGGAGACAGGGAAGAACACTGAAGCTTTCTTT
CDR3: CASSLGETGKNTEAFF

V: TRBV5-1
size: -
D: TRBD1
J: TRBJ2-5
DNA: TGCGCCAGCAGCCGAACCGGACAGGGTCCAGAGACCCAGTACTTC
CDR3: CASSRTGQGPETQYF

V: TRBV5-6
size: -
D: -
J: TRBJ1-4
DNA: TGTGCCAGCAATCCAGGCGCAACTAATGAAAAACTGTTTTTT
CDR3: CASNPGATNEKLFF

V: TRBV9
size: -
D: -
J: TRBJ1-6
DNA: TGTGCCAGCAGCGTTTCCCTAGAACAATCATCACCCCCCCACTTT
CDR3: CASSVSLEQSSPPHF

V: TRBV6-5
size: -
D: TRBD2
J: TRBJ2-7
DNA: TGTGCCAGCAGTTACGAGCGGGAGGGCCGCGAGCAGTACTTC
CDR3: CASSYEREGREQYF

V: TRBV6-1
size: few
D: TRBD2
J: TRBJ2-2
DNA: TGTGCCACCCGACTAGCGGGGGTTGCCGGGGAGCTGTTTTTT
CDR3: CATRLAGVAGELFF

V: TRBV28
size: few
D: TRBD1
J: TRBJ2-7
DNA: TGTGCCAGCAGTTTGAGACAGGGGGCGCAGGAGCAGTACTTC
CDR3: CASSLRQGAQEQYF

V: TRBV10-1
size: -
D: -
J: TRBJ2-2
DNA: TGCGCCAGCGCGCGGGACTCCTTATCCGGGGAGCTGTTTTTT
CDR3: CASARDSLSGELFF

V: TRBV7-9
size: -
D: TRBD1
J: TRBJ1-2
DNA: TGTGCCAGCAGAGAACAGGGGTTGGATGGCTACACCTTC
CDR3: CASREQGLDGYTF

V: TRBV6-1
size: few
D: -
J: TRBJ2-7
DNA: TGTGCCAGCAGTGACCCAAATGGCCTGACCTACGAGCAGTACTTC
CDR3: CASSDPNGLTYEQYF

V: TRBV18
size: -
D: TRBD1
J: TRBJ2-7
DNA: TGTGCCAGCTCAGCCCTGGACAGGGCATACGAGCAGTACTTC
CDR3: CASSALDRAYEQYF

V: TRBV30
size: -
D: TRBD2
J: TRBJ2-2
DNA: TGTGCCTGGAGTGCGGGACTAGGTGGAAGTCCCGGGGAGCTGTTTTTT
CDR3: CAWSAGLGGSPGELFF

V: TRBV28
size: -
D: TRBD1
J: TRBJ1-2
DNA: TGTGCCAGCAGTTTAGGCCGGGACAGGGGGCGCGGCGGCTATGGCTACACCTTC
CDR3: CASSLGRDRGRGGYGYTF

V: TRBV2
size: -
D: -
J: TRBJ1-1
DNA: TGTGCCAGCAGACTACAGGGTAACACTGAAGCTTTCTTT
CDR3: CASRLQGNTEAFF

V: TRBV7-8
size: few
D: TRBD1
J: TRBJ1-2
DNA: TGTGCCAGCTCCAAAGGACAGGGAGGTTCCTACACCTTC
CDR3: CASSKGQGGSYTF

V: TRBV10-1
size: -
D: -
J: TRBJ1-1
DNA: TGCGCCAGCAGTACCTCCAGGGGTAGCGCTGAAGCTTTCTTT
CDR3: CASSTSRGSAEAFF